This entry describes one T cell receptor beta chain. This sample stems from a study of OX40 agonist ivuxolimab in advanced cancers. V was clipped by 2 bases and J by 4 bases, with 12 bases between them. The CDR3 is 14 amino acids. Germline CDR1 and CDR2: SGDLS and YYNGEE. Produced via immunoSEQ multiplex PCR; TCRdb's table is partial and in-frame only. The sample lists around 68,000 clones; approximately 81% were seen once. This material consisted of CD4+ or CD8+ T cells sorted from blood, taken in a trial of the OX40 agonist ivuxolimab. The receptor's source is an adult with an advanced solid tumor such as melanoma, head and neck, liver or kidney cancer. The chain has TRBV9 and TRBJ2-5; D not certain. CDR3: CASSVSNLPETQYF. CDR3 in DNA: TGTGCCAGCAGCGTTTCTAATCTCCCAGAGACCCAGTACTTC.